This T cell receptor (beta chain) was recorded in a study of early T cells in non-severe SARS-CoV-2 infection. At the level of the study: The authors sequenced bulk RNA from unsorted whole blood, leaving chains unpaired.

This clonotype was counted a few times. This CDR3 is built from 14 residues. In germline, CDR1 is SGHRS, CDR2 YFSETQ. V was cut by 4 bases and J by 7 bases, with 15 bases left in between. TCRdb passed the 5' RACE reads through MiXCR, listing each CDR3 protein once. The table has about 28,000 distinct CDR3 sequences, about 4.9% seen once; the top ten hold about 6%. Sequencing used whole blood, obtained at baseline. This receptor was identified in an adult who was a healthcare worker with PCR-confirmed SARS-CoV-2 infection or an uninfected control (not recorded which). The V and J genes are TRBV5-1 and TRBJ1-5; perhaps TRBD1 as D (6 bases). CDR3 sequence (DNA): TGCGCCAGCAGCCCGGGACATCCGGAGCAGCCCCAGCATTTT. Amino acids: CASSPGHPEQPQHF.